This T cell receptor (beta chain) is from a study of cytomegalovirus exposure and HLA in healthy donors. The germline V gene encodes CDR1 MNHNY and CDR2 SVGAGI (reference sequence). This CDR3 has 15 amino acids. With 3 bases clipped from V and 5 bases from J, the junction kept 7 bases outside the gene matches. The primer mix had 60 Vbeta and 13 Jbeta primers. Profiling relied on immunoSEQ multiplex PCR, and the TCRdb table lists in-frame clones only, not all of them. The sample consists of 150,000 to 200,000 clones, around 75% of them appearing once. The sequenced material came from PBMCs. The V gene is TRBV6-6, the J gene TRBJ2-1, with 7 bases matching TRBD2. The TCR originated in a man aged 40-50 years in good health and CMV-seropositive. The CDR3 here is CASSYRASGNNEQFF. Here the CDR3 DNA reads TGTGCCAGCAGTTATAGGGCTAGCGGAAACAATGAGCAGTTCTTC.